These 22 T cell receptor beta chains came from one sample sequenced in a study of cytomegalovirus exposure and HLA in healthy donors. Vbeta (60) and Jbeta (13) primers were used in the PCR. Sequencing was performed with immunoSEQ multiplex PCR; in TCRdb, only in-frame clones are kept and a portion is missing. The sample has under 300,000 clones; just over 70% are singletons. Input material: PBMCs. The source of these receptors is a female donor in good health and CMV-seronegative.

The chain has TRBV5-6 and TRBJ2-3; possibly TRBD2 for D (6 bases). The germline V gene has CDR1 SGHDT and CDR2 YYEEEE. The V end lost 4 bases, the J end lost 2 bases, and 17 bases lay between the germline ends. CDR3 length: 16 residues. The CDR3 spells CASSGSSVTYTDTQYF. The CDR3 DNA sequence: TGTGCCAGCAGCGGGTCTAGCGTAACCTACACAGATACGCAGTATTTT.

The V call is TRBV7-8, the J call TRBJ1-5, with D hard to call. V gave up 1 base and J gave up 0 bases, with 10 bases separating them. Germline V lookup: CDR1 SGHVS, CDR2 FQNEAQ. The CDR3 runs to 16 residues. Written as DNA, the CDR3 is TGTGCCAGCAGCTTAGGTGCAGTTTATAGCAATCAGCCCCAGCATTTT. Protein product: CASSLGAVYSNQPQHF.

This clone was counted a few times. The CDR3 nucleotides read TGCGCCAGCAGCGAGTCGGGGAACACCGGGGAGCTGTTTTTT. The encoded protein is CASSESGNTGELFF. The chain uses TRBV5-1 and TRBJ2-2; D remains unclear. V shed 4 bases and J shed 1 base, with 8 bases lying between them. The CDR3 covers 14 residues. In germline, CDR1 is SGHRS, CDR2 YFSETQ.

The chain is built from TRBV6-7 and TRBJ2-7; D not certain. TRBV6-7 qualifies as an ORF whose function is uncertain. V was pared by 2 bases and J by 6 bases, with 11 bases between. This CDR3 region has 13 residues. The DNA for the CDR3 is TGTGCCAGCAGTTACCCGAAAGAGGCCGAGCAGTACTTC. This sequence encodes CASSYPKEAEQYF.

This clone has just one count. The chain joins TRBV2 to TRBJ2-3, with 9 bases aligning to TRBD1. Germline CDR1 is SNHLY and CDR2 is FYNNEI. V lost 7 bases and J lost 5; bases outside the gene matches: 10. The CDR3 length is 15 residues. Here the CDR3 DNA reads TGTGCCAGCAATAGACAGGGGGTATTAGGAGATACGCAGTATTTT. Translated, it gives CASNRQGVLGDTQYF.

The V gene is TRBV18, the J gene TRBJ1-2; the D gene is possibly TRBD1 (6 bases). CDR3 size: 14 residues. The V gene's germline CDR1 is KGHSH and CDR2 LQKENI. V lost 4 bases and J lost 4, with 13 bases in between. CDR3 sequence (DNA): TGTGCCAGCTCACTACAGGGTGAAGGCTATGGCTACACCTTC. Translated: CASSLQGEGYGYTF.

There are a few counts of this clone. The genes are TRBV6-5 and TRBJ1-2, with 9 bases aligning to TRBD1. V shed 1 base, J shed 5 bases, and the junction held 2 bases outside the gene matches. Germline V gene lookup returns CDR1 MNHEY and CDR2 SVGAGI. The CDR3 has 14 residues. CDR3 coding DNA: TGTGCCAGCAGTTACTTGACAGGGGGTTATGGCTACACCTTC. Encoded protein: CASSYLTGGYGYTF.

This chain uses TRBV11-2 with TRBJ2-3; D is possibly TRBD2 (5 bases). Germline CDR1 and CDR2: SGHAT and FQNNGV. Trimming left V 0 bases short and J 2 bases short, with 18 bases between. CDR3 length equals 18 residues. The CDR3: CASSLDLGRGPDTDTQYF. In nucleotides, the CDR3 is TGTGCCAGCAGCTTAGATTTGGGGAGAGGGCCGGACACAGATACGCAGTATTTT. Variable domain in full (rest from reference TRBV11-2 and TRBJ2-3): EAGVAQSPRYKIIEKRQSVAFWCNPISGHATLYWYQQILGQGPKLLIQFQNNGVVDDSQLPKDRFSAERLKGVDSTLKIQPAKLEDSAVYLCASSLDLGRGPDTDTQYFGPGTRLTVL.

The genes are TRBV2 and TRBJ1-2, with no clear D. The V and J ends lost 1 base and 2 bases respectively, with 8 bases between them. The CDR3 length is 14 residues. Germline V lookup: CDR1 SNHLY, CDR2 FYNNEI. This CDR3 is CASSEGRLNYGYTF. The CDR3 DNA reads as TGTGCCAGCAGTGAAGGGAGGTTAAACTATGGCTACACCTTC.

V gene TRBV14 combines with J gene TRBJ1-2; no firm D call. The CDR3 loop spans 13 amino acids. Germline V gene sequence: CDR1 SGHDN, CDR2 FVKESK. V shed 4 bases and J shed 12 bases, with 18 bases lying between them. CDR3 protein: CASSPFLRFINTF. The CDR3 region has the DNA TGTGCCAGCAGCCCCTTTCTCAGGTTTATTAACACCTTC.

This chain uses TRBV30 with TRBJ2-5, with TRBD2 matching over 10 bases. The CDR3 totals 16 residues. The J segment lost 5 bases and the V segment lost 5 bases, leaving 14 bases of the junction unmatched. Germline CDR1 is GTSNPN and CDR2 is SVGIG (reference sequence). CDR3 sequence reads: CAWEGGSGRGVETQYF. The CDR3 region has the DNA TGTGCCTGGGAGGGAGGGAGCGGGAGGGGTGTGGAGACCCAGTACTTC.

The rearrangement uses TRBV11-3 and TRBJ1-1, with 8 bases matching TRBD1. The CDR3 covers 14 residues. The trim removed 6 bases at V and 1 base at J, leaving 4 bases unmatched. From germline, CDR1 is SGHNT and CDR2 YENEEA. In DNA, the CDR3 is TGTGCCAGCAGACCAGGGGGCGGGAACACTGAAGCTTTCTTT. It specifies CASRPGGGNTEAFF.

This clone has only a few counts. The chain couples TRBV6-5 to TRBJ1-5, with D possibly TRBD1 on 5 matching bases. V was trimmed by 4 bases and J by 4 bases, leaving 8 bases between them. Germline V lookup: CDR1 MNHEY, CDR2 SVGAGI. The CDR3 contains 13 residues. Here the CDR3 DNA reads TGTGCCAGCAGTTGGACATATAATCAGCCCCAGCATTTT. Amino acid sequence: CASSWTYNQPQHF.

The rearrangement uses TRBV10-3 and TRBJ1-1; D might be TRBD1 (5 bases). CDR3 length equals 14 residues. Trimming shortened V by 11 bases and J by 5 bases, and 21 bases separated the two germline ends. Germline CDR1 reads ENHRY; CDR2 reads SYGVKD. In nucleotides, the CDR3 is TGTGCCGCCGGTAGCCGCAGGGAGGAGACTGAAGCTTTCTTT. Translating gives CAAGSRREETEAFF.

The chain carries TRBV27 and TRBJ2-5; 7 bases align to TRBD1. The end of the DNA aligns better with TRBJ2-7, so the J call may be wrong. The CDR3 length is 14 residues. Per germline, CDR1 MNHEY and CDR2 SMNVEV (reference sequence). The CDR3 protein is CASSFGQVGTEQYF. CDR3 DNA: TGTGCCAGCAGTTTCGGACAGGTAGGGACCGAGCAGTACTTC.

Of note for this clone: Its ends do not fully match the called genes, so a read error is possible. Other nucleotide sequences from this sample produce the same CDR3. The chain is built from TRBV4-1 and TRBJ2-7, with a weak D call TRBD2 (5 bases). Looked up from germline, CDR1 is MGHRA and CDR2 is YSYEKL. This CDR3 region has 14 residues. In DNA form, the CDR3 reads TGCGCCAGTAGCCAAGAAGACGGCATCGGAGGGCAGTACTTC. It translates to CASSQEDGIGGQYF.

Only one count was recorded for this clone. This chain links TRBV4-1 with TRBJ1-5; 9 bases fit TRBD1. Per germline, CDR1 MGHRA and CDR2 YSYEKL. The junction had 9 bases not matched to a gene; V was cut back by 7 bases and J by 5 bases. The length of the CDR3 is 15 residues. CDR3 sequence (DNA): TGCGCCAGCAACCCGACAGGGGGGGGTCATCAGCCCCAGCATTTT. Its protein is CASNPTGGGHQPQHF.

The chain joins TRBV20-1 to TRBJ2-7; 7 nucleotides agree with TRBD2. CDR3 length equals 11 residues. V lost 1 base and J lost 7; bases outside the gene matches: 1. Germline V gene sequence: CDR1 DFQATT, CDR2 SNEGSKA (reference sequence). In DNA, the CDR3 is TGCAGTGCTAGAGGCGGGGGTGAGCAGTACTTC. This sequence encodes CSARGGGEQYF.

This clone was picked up a small number of times. This rearrangement joins TRBV4-1 to TRBJ1-1; no reliable D call. V was shortened by 1 base and J by 7 bases, with 19 bases between the two germline ends. Germline V gives CDR1 MGHRA, CDR2 YSYEKL. There are 16 residues in the CDR3. The CDR3 coding sequence is TGCGCCAGCAGCCAAGTTAATCTGGTCTCCTTCGGTGAAGCTTTCTTT. The encoded protein is CASSQVNLVSFGEAFF.

This clone was observed a few times. V gene TRBV4-1 combines with J gene TRBJ2-2, with D perhaps TRBD2 (6 bases). There are 15 residues in the CDR3. Germline CDR1 is MGHRA and CDR2 is YSYEKL. The V and J ends lost 2 bases and 5 bases respectively, with 12 bases between them. The CDR3 reads CASSQPGGSTGELFF. The CDR3 DNA sequence: TGCGCCAGCAGCCAACCCGGAGGGTCTACCGGGGAGCTGTTTTTT.

V gene TRBV6-5 combines with J gene TRBJ2-2; the match to TRBD2 covers 8 bases. After removal of 0 bases from V and 6 bases from J, the junction contained 6 bases not matched to a gene. Germline V CDR1 and CDR2: MNHEY, SVGAGI. The CDR3 consists of 16 residues. The DNA for the CDR3 is TGTGCCAGCAGTTACTCGCGGGAGGCCCCTCCCGGGGAGCTGTTTTTT. It translates to CASSYSREAPPGELFF.

The genes are TRBV10-3 and TRBJ2-1; tentatively, D is TRBD2 (5 bases). The CDR3 is made up of 17 amino acids. Germline V gives CDR1 ENHRY, CDR2 SYGVKD. V dropped 0 bases and J dropped 7 bases, with 19 bases sitting between them. CDR3 DNA sequence: TGTGCCATCAGTGAGTCGACTTGGGAGACACTTCTTAATGAGCAGTTCTTC. Translating gives CAISESTWETLLNEQFF.